This TCR beta chain originates from a study of T cells after posttransplantation cyclophosphamide (dated by TCRdb to 2015 to 2016). Broadly, across the study: Using TRB sequencing, the study followed how the T cell repertoire reconstituted after myeloablative bone marrow transplantation in which posttransplantation cyclophosphamide served as GVHD prophylaxis. Antigen receptor sequencing covered samples from some 35 PTCy-treated patients and 16 of their related bone marrow donors. TRB sequencing was performed on blood from all 34 PTCy patients with 1-year posttransplant specimens. In 3 patients, TRB sequencing was also performed on up to about 3 more blood samples taken 2 to 5.2 years after transplant, and in several patients, pretransplant blood was also TRB-sequenced. Because TRA and TRB clonality correlated tightly in roughly ten samples, later TCR analyses were limited to TRB. Public TRB sequences were searched against a database of over 3,000 sequences associated with responses to pathogens, tumor antigens, self-antigens and alloantigens. Overall results and qualifications from the work: Across roughly 40 patients, recipient CMV seropositivity and CMV reactivation were highly associated with TRB clonality; PTCy diversity was similar to CNI/methotrexate controls. At 1-2 months, donor-recipient similarity was low but rose over the first year, and the later blood repertoires were often dominated by donor CD8+ memory clones. The TRB repertoires of T cells infiltrating skin or the GI tract showed only limited overlap with the TRB repertoires found in blood.

Including cysteine and phenylalanine, the CDR3 has 15 amino acids. Of the read, only the CDR3 DNA is kept; its 45 bases are in frame from base 1. Between the V and J ends, shortened by 4 bases and 7 bases respectively, the junction contains 14 bases. The germline V gene provides CDR1 SGHTA and CDR2 FQGNSA. This clone was found many times. Its antigen remains unidentified. Per-nucleotide qualities are absent, and no much larger clonotype sits a single base away. Taken with the paper, the label for treatment or condition translates to: high-dose cyclophosphamide on days +3 and +4 as single-agent GVHD prophylaxis. PTCy patients received busulfan and fludarabine conditioning, a related or unrelated marrow graft, and cyclophosphamide on days +3 and +4. The PTCy-treated patients were enrolled in a prospective multi-institutional clinical trial. Peripheral blood and bone marrow mononuclear cells were isolated by Ficoll-Hypaque density centrifugation and cryopreserved.

Genomic DNA was used for TRB sequencing, which was performed with the immunoSEQ assay at survey resolution or with the hsTCRB kit. From the authors' description of their analysis: The immunoSEQ software was used for initial read processing, and the LymphoSeq R package was used for repertoire analyses. Clonality was calculated as 1 minus normalized Shannon entropy, and the Gini coefficient was also calculated for each TRB dataset. To infer phenotypes in unsorted samples, TRB sequences from sorted subsets of the recipient or donor were mapped onto the unsorted samples of the same recipient. TCRdb obtained this table from immuneACCESS and retained in-frame rearrangements with V and J assigned. These tables miss some clones; where compared with another copy, unresolved V genes account for less than half of the shortfall, and the remainder is unexplained. V and J calls and clone size come straight from that table; D and trimming were deduced from the DNA. The sample records 2,300 or so clones, none occurring a single time. The top ten clonotypes cover about 24% of the sample.

Sequenced material: PBMCs, taken after an allogeneic stem cell transplant with post-transplant cyclophosphamide. The chain was built from TRBV7-2 and TRBJ1-6; a weak D assignment points to TRBD1 (6 bases agree). The clonotype originates from a female patient between 55 and 75 years old who received an allogeneic stem cell transplant from an unrelated donor, was CMV-positive, and had acute GVHD only. Following transplantation, T cells from the graft donor may be among those present. The nucleotide sequence reads TGTGCCAGCAGCTCATCCGGGACAAGGAATTCACCCCTCCACTTT. Its protein product is CASSSSGTRNSPLHF.